A selection of T cell receptor beta chains follows, all from one sample in a study of control samples from healthy donors and cancer patients. Clones were read by immunoSEQ multiplex PCR, and TCRdb kept only the in-frame ones, dropping some. The sample lists around 120,000 clones, 75% to 90% occurring once. Source material: PBMCs. The origin of the receptors is a woman between 50 and 59 years old with colorectal cancer. Each CDR3 is given with its conserved first and last residue. D genes are given only for firm matches. Clone sizes are given selectively: once, few, many, or a class where the clone is expanded.

len: 18
j_gene: TRBJ2-3
d_gene: .
v_gene: TRBV7-9
abundance: .
CDR3aa: CASSLGRAMAEYTDTQYF
CDR3nt: TGTGCCAGCAGCTTAGGGCGAGCAATGGCGGAGTACACAGATACGCAGTATTTT

len: 15
j_gene: TRBJ2-3
d_gene: TRBD2
v_gene: TRBV18
abundance: .
CDR3aa: CASSPPSGRTDTQYF
CDR3nt: TGTGCCAGCTCACCACCGAGCGGGAGAACAGATACGCAGTATTTT

len: 16
j_gene: TRBJ1-4
d_gene: .
v_gene: TRBV9
abundance: once
CDR3aa: CASSARYDRRNEKLFF
CDR3nt: TGTGCCAGCAGCGCCCGCTATGACAGACGCAATGAAAAACTGTTTTTT

len: 14
j_gene: TRBJ2-2
d_gene: .
v_gene: TRBV28
abundance: .
CDR3aa: CASSRVPNTGELFF
CDR3nt: TGTGCCAGCAGCCGGGTCCCGAACACCGGGGAGCTGTTTTTT

len: 19
j_gene: TRBJ2-2
d_gene: TRBD2
v_gene: TRBV9
abundance: .
CDR3aa: CASSVDYRGGAWVTGELFF
CDR3nt: TGTGCCAGCAGCGTAGATTATCGCGGGGGGGCCTGGGTCACCGGGGAGCTGTTTTTT

len: 15
j_gene: TRBJ2-5
d_gene: .
v_gene: TRBV6-1
abundance: once
CDR3aa: CASSEMAAAQETQYF
CDR3nt: TGTGCCAGCAGTGAAATGGCAGCAGCGCAAGAGACCCAGTACTTC

len: 13
j_gene: TRBJ2-7
d_gene: .
v_gene: TRBV7-9
abundance: once
CDR3aa: CASSVLSGYEQYF
CDR3nt: TGTGCCAGCAGCGTTTTGAGCGGGTACGAGCAGTACTTC

len: 14
j_gene: TRBJ1-1
d_gene: .
v_gene: TRBV5-1
abundance: .
CDR3aa: CASSVQTGNTEAFF
CDR3nt: TGCGCCAGCAGCGTCCAGACAGGGAACACTGAAGCTTTCTTT

len: 15
j_gene: TRBJ1-4
d_gene: TRBD1
v_gene: TRBV19
abundance: .
CDR3aa: CASSMDRGIGEKLFF
CDR3nt: TGTGCCAGTAGTATGGACAGGGGAATAGGTGAAAAACTGTTTTTT

len: 13
j_gene: TRBJ2-3
d_gene: TRBD2
v_gene: TRBV5-1
abundance: .
CDR3aa: CASSLGGADTQYF
CDR3nt: TGCGCCAGCAGCCTCGGGGGGGCAGATACGCAGTATTTT

len: 13
j_gene: TRBJ2-7
d_gene: .
v_gene: TRBV27
abundance: .
CDR3aa: CASSRDHSYEQYF
CDR3nt: TGTGCCAGCAGCCGGGACCATTCATACGAGCAGTACTTC

len: 15
j_gene: TRBJ2-5
d_gene: .
v_gene: TRBV7-8
abundance: .
CDR3aa: CASRDNFLGVRTQYF
CDR3nt: TGTGCCAGCAGAGACAATTTTCTGGGGGTTAGGACCCAGTACTTC

len: 11
j_gene: TRBJ2-7
d_gene: .
v_gene: TRBV5-8
abundance: .
CDR3aa: CASSLTYEQYF
CDR3nt: TGTGCCAGCAGCTTGACCTACGAGCAGTACTTC

len: 15
j_gene: TRBJ1-5
d_gene: TRBD1
v_gene: TRBV15
abundance: .
CDR3aa: CATSRGQGPNQPQHF
CDR3nt: TGTGCCACCAGCAGAGGACAGGGACCCAATCAGCCCCAGCATTTT

len: 15
j_gene: TRBJ2-1
d_gene: TRBD2
v_gene: TRBV7-2
abundance: .
CDR3aa: CASSHPSGGYNEQFF
CDR3nt: TGTGCCAGCTCCCACCCTAGCGGGGGTTACAATGAGCAGTTCTTC

len: 15
j_gene: TRBJ1-5
d_gene: .
v_gene: TRBV6-1
abundance: .
CDR3aa: CASREGQYSNQPQHF
CDR3nt: TGTGCCAGCAGGGAAGGACAGTATAGCAATCAGCCCCAGCATTTT

len: 15
j_gene: TRBJ2-7
d_gene: .
v_gene: TRBV15
abundance: .
CDR3aa: CATSRESKGSYEQYF
CDR3nt: TGTGCCACCAGCAGAGAGAGCAAAGGCTCCTACGAGCAGTACTTC

len: 16
j_gene: TRBJ1-5
d_gene: .
v_gene: TRBV19
abundance: once
CDR3aa: CASSIVSGRQNQPQHF
CDR3nt: TGTGCCAGTAGTATAGTCTCGGGACGGCAGAATCAGCCCCAGCATTTT

len: 18
j_gene: TRBJ1-2
d_gene: TRBD1
v_gene: TRBV3-1/TRBV3-2
abundance: .
CDR3aa: CASSHYPRTGTGNYGYTF
CDR3nt: TGTGCCAGCAGCCACTACCCCCGTACCGGGACAGGGAACTATGGCTACACCTTC

len: 15
j_gene: TRBJ2-3
d_gene: .
v_gene: TRBV30
abundance: .
CDR3aa: CAWTSGAGETDTQYF
CDR3nt: TGTGCCTGGACGTCGGGGGCAGGCGAAACAGATACGCAGTATTTT

len: 16
j_gene: TRBJ2-2
d_gene: .
v_gene: TRBV28
abundance: .
CDR3aa: CASSSASQGYTGELFF
CDR3nt: TGTGCCAGCAGTTCGGCTTCACAGGGATATACCGGGGAGCTGTTTTTT

len: 19
j_gene: TRBJ1-1
d_gene: .
v_gene: TRBV12-5
abundance: .
CDR3aa: CASGLVLTHLGGTRTEAFF
CDR3nt: TGTGCTAGTGGTTTGGTACTAACCCATCTGGGGGGGACTCGAACTGAAGCTTTCTTT

len: 17
j_gene: TRBJ2-4
d_gene: TRBD2
v_gene: TRBV9
abundance: .
CDR3aa: CASSVVGTSGSGNIQYF
CDR3nt: TGTGCCAGCAGCGTAGTGGGGACTAGCGGGAGCGGAAACATTCAGTACTTC